This T cell receptor (beta chain) was identified during a study of CD8 T cells in Susac syndrome. Study overall: Blood was drawn from Susac syndrome patients while they were therapy-naive, on corticosteroids, or on intravenous immunoglobulin alone.

V lost 4 bases to trimming and J lost 0 bases, with 7 bases between them. This CDR3 region has 12 residues. In germline, CDR1 is SQVTM, CDR2 ANQGSEA. Random hexamers were used to reverse transcribe 0.5 to 1 ug of RNA. Amplification of the TCR beta CDR3 was carried out by immunoSEQ multiplex PCR, which spanned a total of 54 Vbeta and 13 Jbeta segments. A single record per CDR3 protein comes from TCRdb applying MiXCR to the immunoSEQ multiplex PCR reads. The sample lists roughly 190,000 distinct CDR3 sequences; 90% to 96% were seen once. This TCR derives from a human donor with Susac syndrome. V is TRBV29-1 and J is TRBJ2-7; D is ambiguous. Sequenced: CD4+ T cells from PBMCs. The CDR3 DNA reads as TGCAGCGTTGCACAGAGCTCCTACGAGCAGTACTTC. Protein: CSVAQSSYEQYF.